This T cell receptor (beta chain) was documented in a study of T cells in Graves' hyperthyroidism and ophthalmopathy (dated by TCRdb to about 2019). Looking at the study overall: Peripheral blood was sampled at the time of initial diagnosis, prior to any treatment. To identify TCR V-J signatures that set the groups apart, the researchers used a discovery cohort of more than 95 patients, made up of 40 to 45 with Graves' ophthalmopathy and around 58 with stable Graves' hyperthyroidism. Prospective prediction of ophthalmopathy was tested in an independent validation cohort of approximately 18 hyperthyroidism patients and approximately 17 patients who later progressed to ophthalmopathy. The 75 to 100 discovery patients were randomly divided into training and test sets at a 7:3 ratio. In addition, the study compared T-cell repertoires in thyroid tissue and in blood from 6 or 7 Graves' hyperthyroidism patients. Once sampling was done, hyperthyroidism patients were given methimazole at a starting dose of 30 mg daily, whereas ophthalmopathy patients were given high-dose intravenous methylprednisolone. TCR Vbeta CDR3 sequencing of around 130 peripheral blood samples (more than 40 ophthalmopathy, some 75 hyperthyroidism and approximately 17 progressor patients) is reported in the paper. General conclusions and limits of the study: Most expanded thyroid clonotypes (frequency above 0.001) were also found in blood, which suggests that blood repertoires may mirror thyroid immune responses. A 13 V-J signature model separated ophthalmopathy from stable hyperthyroidism, with about 88% sensitivity and about 81% specificity in cross-validation and 80%/75% in testing. In validation, the model predicted progression to ophthalmopathy a median of about 6.5 months before onset, with roughly 70% sensitivity and roughly 73% specificity. Sample size was not statistically predetermined, and blinding of investigators to group allocation was not performed.

Amplification of TCR beta CDR3 regions was carried out from RNA transcripts. A first-round RT-PCR of the TCR CDR3 used the HTBI primer set with the Qiagen OneStep RT-PCR kit. The libraries were constructed in a second round of multiplex PCR and then size-selected and purified. The libraries were sequenced on an Illumina HiSeq2000 using paired-end 100 bp reads. Concerning the study's data processing: SOAPnuke was used to process the raw data, throwing out any read that contained adapters or uncalled bases, had a mean Phred below 15, or lacked an exact constant-primer or identifier match. High-quality paired reads were merged with COPE v1.2.5, and unique nucleotide sequences were defined as clonotypes. Clonotypes were aligned to IMGT TRBV, TRBD and TRBJ reference segments using MiTCR v1.1. The analysis was restricted to V-J combinations with a frequency above 0.0001, which together covered 98% to 99.2% of the repertoires. The TCS score was defined as F50 (clonal expansion) divided by E x V (chaos), with BLOSUM62-based TCRdist calculated between CDR3 peptides within each V-J. Welch's t-statistics and random forest reduced 500 to 550 V-J features to roughly 13, which were used in a naive Bayes classifier (R e1071). The raw public data were reprocessed by TCRdb itself: fastp quality trimming at Q25, MiXCR clonotype calling, in-frame beta chains only. Each CDR3 protein gets just one entry, which takes the most common genes and DNA from the rows behind it. V and J calls and clone size were set by TCRdb, not the authors. Across this sample there are 300,000 to 400,000 distinct CDR3 sequences, with approximately 15% seen only once. Roughly 9.6% of the sample belongs to the ten largest clones.

This clonotype was counted between two and nine times. No antigen is known for it. Base quality data are lacking; no much larger clone is found one base away. Stable Graves' hyperthyroidism was defined as no progression to ophthalmopathy during 18 months of follow-up. Hyperthyroidism patients were newly diagnosed, had a disease duration of under 2 months, and were aged 18 to 65 years. The study excluded patients with uncontrolled infections, other autoimmune diseases, pregnancy or lactation. Diagnoses were based on clinical symptoms, serum thyroxine and TRAb, thyroid ultrasound and orbital computed tomography. PBMCs were separated from roughly 10 ml of fresh peripheral blood using Ficoll-Paque density gradient centrifugation. Total RNA was extracted using Trizol reagent, and RNA quality was assessed on an Agilent 2100 Bioanalyzer. From the cysteine up to the phenylalanine, the CDR3 has a length of 12 residues. Only the CDR3 DNA stays, 36 bases, in frame from base 1. Taken from the germline V gene (reference sequence), the CDR1 and CDR2 loops are DFQATT and SNEGSKA. Cut back by 3 bases and 2 bases, the V and J ends lie 6 bases apart.

The material sequenced was blood. The sequence links TRBV20-1 to TRBJ2-3; no D gene can be assigned with confidence. This TCR was recovered from a woman aged 60-75 years with Graves' hyperthyroidism. The sequenced DNA is TGCAGTGCTAGCGGGCTCACAGATACGCAGTATTTT. Its translation reads: CSASGLTDTQYF.